This TCR beta chain was obtained from a study of cytomegalovirus exposure and HLA in healthy donors. Study-level results: The majority of TCR sequences were rare, yet some public TCRs appeared in many donors. Earlier results showed most TCR beta V segments being productive about 87% or about 30% of the time. The availability of immune exposure information extended only to CMV serostatus.

PCR was performed using 60 Vbeta and 13 Jbeta primers. Method: immunoSEQ multiplex PCR; TCRdb's copy keeps in-frame clones and lacks some. This specimen shows about 41,000 clones; the ten leading clones hold about 6.3%. Notes on this clone: Its antigen remains unknown.

This receptor was taken from a young man in good health and CMV-seronegative. Sequenced sample: PBMCs.

The CDR3 nucleotides read TGTGCCATCAGTAGACTAGCGGGAGAGGGCTACAATGAGCAGTTCTTC. This sequence encodes CAISRLAGEGYNEQFF. The V call is TRBV10-3, the J call TRBJ2-1, with 12 bases that match TRBD2. Trimming removed 5 bases from V and 3 bases from J; junction bases left unmatched: 5. This CDR3 spans 16 amino acids. Germline V lookup: CDR1 ENHRY, CDR2 SYGVKD.